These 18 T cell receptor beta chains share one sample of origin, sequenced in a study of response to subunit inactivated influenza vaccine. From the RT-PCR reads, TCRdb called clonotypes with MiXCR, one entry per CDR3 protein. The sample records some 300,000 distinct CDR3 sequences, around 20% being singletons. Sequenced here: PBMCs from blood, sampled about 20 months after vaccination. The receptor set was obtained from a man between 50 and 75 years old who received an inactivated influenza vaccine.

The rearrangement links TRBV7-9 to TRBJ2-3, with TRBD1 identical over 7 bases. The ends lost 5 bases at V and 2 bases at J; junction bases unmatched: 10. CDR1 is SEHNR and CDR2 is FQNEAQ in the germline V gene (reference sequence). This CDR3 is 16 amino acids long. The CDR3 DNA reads TGTGCCAGCAGCCTTTCACCGGGACAGTTCACAGATACGCAGTATTTT. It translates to CASSLSPGQFTDTQYF.

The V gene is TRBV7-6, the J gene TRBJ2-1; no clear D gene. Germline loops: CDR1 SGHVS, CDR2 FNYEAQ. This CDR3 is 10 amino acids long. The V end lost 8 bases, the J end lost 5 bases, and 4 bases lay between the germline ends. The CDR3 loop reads CASGDNEQFF. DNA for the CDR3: TGTGCCAGCGGGGACAATGAGCAGTTCTTC.

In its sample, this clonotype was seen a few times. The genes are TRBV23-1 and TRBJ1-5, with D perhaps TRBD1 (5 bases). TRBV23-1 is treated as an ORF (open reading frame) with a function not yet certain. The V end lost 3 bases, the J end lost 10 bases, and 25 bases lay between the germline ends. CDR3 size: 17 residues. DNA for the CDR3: TGCGCCAGCAGTCACCCTAACGGGGGAGGGCTCAAGGGACCCCAGCATTTT. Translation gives CASSHPNGGGLKGPQHF.

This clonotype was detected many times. CDR3 region: CASRRGNEKLFF. As DNA, the CDR3 is TGTGCCAGCAGACGGGGTAATGAAAAACTGTTTTTT. This sequence joins TRBV6-1 and TRBJ1-4; D gene ambiguous. V was trimmed by 6 bases and J by 4 bases, leaving 6 bases between them. This CDR3 contains 12 residues. The germline CDR1 and CDR2 sequences are MNHNS and SASEGT.

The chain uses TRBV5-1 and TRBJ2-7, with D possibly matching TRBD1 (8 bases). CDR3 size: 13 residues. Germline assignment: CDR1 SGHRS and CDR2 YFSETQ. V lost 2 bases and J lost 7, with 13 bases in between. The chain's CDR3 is CASSLQGEGEQYF. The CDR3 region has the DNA TGCGCCAGCAGCTTACAGGGGGAGGGGGAGCAGTACTTC.

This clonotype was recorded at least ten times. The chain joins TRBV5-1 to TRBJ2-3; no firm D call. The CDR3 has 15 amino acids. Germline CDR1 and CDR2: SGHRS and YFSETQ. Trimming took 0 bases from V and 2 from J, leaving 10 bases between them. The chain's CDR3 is CASSLGTHNTDTQYF. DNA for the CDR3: TGCGCCAGCAGCTTGGGGACGCACAACACAGATACGCAGTATTTT.

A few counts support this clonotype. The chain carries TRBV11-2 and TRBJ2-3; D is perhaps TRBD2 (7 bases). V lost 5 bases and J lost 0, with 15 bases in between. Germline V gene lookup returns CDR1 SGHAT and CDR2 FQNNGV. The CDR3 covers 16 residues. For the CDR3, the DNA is TGTGCCAGCAGCCCCTCGGGGGGCTCTAGCACAGATACGCAGTATTTT. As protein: CASSPSGGSSTDTQYF.

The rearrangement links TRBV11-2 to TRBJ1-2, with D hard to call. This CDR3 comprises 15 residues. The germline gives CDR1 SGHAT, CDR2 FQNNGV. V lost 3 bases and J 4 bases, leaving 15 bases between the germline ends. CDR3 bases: TGTGCCAGCAGCTTCTCCGAAAATCTCGTCTATGGCTACACCTTC. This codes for CASSFSENLVYGYTF.

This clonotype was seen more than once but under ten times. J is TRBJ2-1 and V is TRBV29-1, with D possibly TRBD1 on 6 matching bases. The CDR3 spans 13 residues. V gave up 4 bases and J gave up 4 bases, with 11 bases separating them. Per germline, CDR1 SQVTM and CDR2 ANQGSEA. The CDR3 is CSVGSRGYNEQFF. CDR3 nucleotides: TGCAGCGTTGGTTCTAGGGGGTACAATGAGCAGTTCTTC.

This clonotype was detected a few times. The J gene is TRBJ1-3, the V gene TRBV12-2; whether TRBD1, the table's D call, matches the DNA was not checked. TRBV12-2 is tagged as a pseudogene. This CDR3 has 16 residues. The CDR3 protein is CASRPRTGVRGNTIYF. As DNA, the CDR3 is TGTGCAAGTCGCCCACGAACAGGGGTACGAGGAAACACCATATATTTT.

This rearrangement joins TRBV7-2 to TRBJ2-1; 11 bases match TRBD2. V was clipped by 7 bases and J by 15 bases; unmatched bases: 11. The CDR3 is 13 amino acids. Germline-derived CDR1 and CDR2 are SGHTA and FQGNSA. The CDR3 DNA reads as TGTGCCAGCAACCAATATAGCGGGAGGGCCGGGTTCTTC. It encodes CASNQYSGRAGFF.

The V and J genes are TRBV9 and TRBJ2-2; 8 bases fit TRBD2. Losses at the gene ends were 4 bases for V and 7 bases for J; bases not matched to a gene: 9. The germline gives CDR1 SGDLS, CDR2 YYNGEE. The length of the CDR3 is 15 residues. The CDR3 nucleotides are TGTGCCAGCAGCACACAGTTACTAGCGGTCGGGGAGCTGTTTTTT. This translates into CASSTQLLAVGELFF.

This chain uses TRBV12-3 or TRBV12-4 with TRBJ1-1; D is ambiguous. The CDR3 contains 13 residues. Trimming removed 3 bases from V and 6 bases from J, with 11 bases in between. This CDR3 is CASSLGSTAEAFF. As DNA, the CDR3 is TGTGCCAGCAGTTTGGGGTCAACGGCTGAAGCTTTCTTT.

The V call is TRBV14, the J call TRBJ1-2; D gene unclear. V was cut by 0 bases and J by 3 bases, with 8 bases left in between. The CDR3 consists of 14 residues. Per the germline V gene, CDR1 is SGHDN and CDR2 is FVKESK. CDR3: CASSQDGSYYGYTF. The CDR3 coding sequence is TGTGCCAGCAGCCAAGATGGGAGCTACTATGGCTACACCTTC. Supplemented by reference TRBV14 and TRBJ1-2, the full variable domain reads EAGVTQFPSHSVIEKGQTVTLRCDPISGHDNLYWYRRVMGKEIKFLLHFVKESKQDESGMPNNRFLAERTGGTYSTLKVQPAELEDSGVYFCASSQDGSYYGYTFGSGTRLTVV.

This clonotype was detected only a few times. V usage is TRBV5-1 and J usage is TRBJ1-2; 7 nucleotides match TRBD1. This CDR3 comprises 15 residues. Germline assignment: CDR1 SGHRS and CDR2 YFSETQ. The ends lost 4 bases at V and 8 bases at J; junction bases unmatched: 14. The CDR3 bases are TGCGCCAGCAGCCAACTTGGACAGGCGGCTGGGGGCTACACCTTC. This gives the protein CASSQLGQAAGGYTF.

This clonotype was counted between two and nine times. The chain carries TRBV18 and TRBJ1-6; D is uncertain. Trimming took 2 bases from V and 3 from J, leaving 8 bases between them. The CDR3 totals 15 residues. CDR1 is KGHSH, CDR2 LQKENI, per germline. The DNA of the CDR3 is TGTGCCAGCTCACCAACAGTCGACTATAATTCACCCCTCCACTTT. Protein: CASSPTVDYNSPLHF.

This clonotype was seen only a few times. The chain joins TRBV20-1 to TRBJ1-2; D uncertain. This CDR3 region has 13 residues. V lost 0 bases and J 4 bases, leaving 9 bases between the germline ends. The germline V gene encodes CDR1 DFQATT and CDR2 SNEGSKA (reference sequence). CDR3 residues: CSARDPDSYGYTF. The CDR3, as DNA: TGCAGTGCTAGAGATCCCGATTCCTATGGCTACACCTTC.

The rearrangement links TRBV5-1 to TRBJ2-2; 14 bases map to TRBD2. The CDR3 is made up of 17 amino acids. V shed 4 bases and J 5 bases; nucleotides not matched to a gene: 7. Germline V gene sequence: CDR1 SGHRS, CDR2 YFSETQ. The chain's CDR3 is CASSPTGTSGSTGELFF. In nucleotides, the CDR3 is TGCGCCAGCAGCCCAACCGGGACTAGCGGGAGTACCGGGGAGCTGTTTTTT.